The sequence of this T cell receptor beta chain was determined in a study of HIV-infected patients and healthy controls. Alpha and beta constant-region primers primed reverse transcription of around 500 ng RNA. Alpha and beta chain libraries were made separately by chain-specific third strand synthesis with multiplexing indices. The library had 12-nucleotide molecular identifiers formed by two random hexamers joined together. One entry per CDR3 protein results from TCRdb running MiXCR on the 5' RACE reads. The sample records some 8,500 distinct CDR3 sequences, 8% being singletons. Germline assignment: CDR1 SGHRS and CDR2 YFSETQ. V gave up 3 bases and J gave up 4 bases, with 18 bases separating them. The CDR3 covers 16 residues. Whole blood was used without fractionation, so all unsorted peripheral T cells were included.

Sequencing was performed on blood, taken before antiretroviral therapy. V usage is TRBV5-1 and J usage is TRBJ2-3, with D perhaps assigned TRBD1 or TRBD2 (5 bases each). This TCR derives from an adult with HIV infection. The donor label of this sample is uncertain. CDR3 sequence (DNA): TGCGCCAGCAGCTGGTGGCAACCGCAGGGAGCAGATACGCAGTATTTT. Translation gives CASSWWQPQGADTQYF.